A single sample is the source of the 12 T cell receptor beta chains below, sequenced in a study of blood T cell repertoires in COVID-19. This table comes from immunoSEQ multiplex PCR, and its TCRdb copy is limited to in-frame clones, with some not included. The data contain roughly 86,000 clones, approximately 86% of them singletons. The sequenced material came from peripheral blood. These receptors originate from a woman of 80 years or more with COVID-19, enrolled during active disease.

V usage is TRBV5-1 and J usage is TRBJ2-6, with D possibly matching TRBD1 (5 bases). The germline CDR1 and CDR2 sequences are SGHRS and YFSETQ. Trimming took 4 bases from V and 0 from J, leaving 8 bases between them. The CDR3 runs 15 residues. In DNA, the CDR3 is TGCGCCAGCAGCCTTGGACACTCTGGGGCCAACGTCCTGACTTTC. Its protein product is CASSLGHSGANVLTF.

This clone occurred a few times. V usage is TRBV4-2 and J usage is TRBJ1-5, with D maybe TRBD1 (6 bases). This CDR3 has 15 amino acids. Trimming took 0 bases from V and 2 from J, leaving 8 bases between them. The germline CDR1 and CDR2 sequences are LGHNA and YNFKEQ. The CDR3 here is CASSQDAGGNQPQHF. The CDR3 DNA sequence: TGTGCCAGCAGCCAAGATGCAGGGGGCAATCAGCCCCAGCATTTT.

The chain joins TRBV6-6 to TRBJ2-5; TRBD2 is a possible D gene (6 bases). The CDR3 consists of 16 residues. From germline, CDR1 is MNHNY and CDR2 SVGAGI (reference sequence). Trimming took 2 bases from V and 3 from J, leaving 16 bases between them. CDR3 sequence reads: CASSYPGAGTKETQYF. DNA of the CDR3: TGTGCCAGCAGTTACCCCGGGGCGGGGACCAAAGAGACCCAGTACTTC.

This sequence joins TRBV10-3 and TRBJ2-1; 11 bases are a match to TRBD2. The CDR3 loop spans 17 amino acids. With V trimmed by 11 bases and J by 7 bases, 19 bases remained unmatched. CDR1 is ENHRY and CDR2 is SYGVKD in the germline V gene. The CDR3 here is CAVSQNGVAGGRNEQFF. As DNA, the CDR3 is TGTGCCGTTTCCCAAAACGGGGTAGCGGGGGGGCGGAATGAGCAGTTCTTC.

V and J are TRBV7-2 and TRBJ2-7; TRBD1 might be the D (6 bases). Germline-derived CDR1 and CDR2 are SGHTA and FQGNSA. Trimming stripped 4 bases from V and 3 bases from J, with 10 bases between. This CDR3 spans 13 amino acids. The CDR3 DNA reads TGTGCCAGCAGCTCCCGACAGGACTACGAGCAGTACTTC. Its translation: CASSSRQDYEQYF.

In its sample, this clone was seen a few times. The chain has TRBV9 and TRBJ1-2; D might be TRBD1 (6 bases). The CDR3 runs to 14 residues. Germline V lookup: CDR1 SGDLS, CDR2 YYNGEE. V dropped 1 base and J dropped 4 bases, with 11 bases sitting between them. CDR3 protein: CASSVISGVYGYTF. DNA for the CDR3: TGTGCCAGCAGCGTAATCTCAGGGGTCTATGGCTACACCTTC.

This sequence joins TRBV25-1 and TRBJ2-1; D gene uncertain. Germline V gives CDR1 MGHDK, CDR2 SYGVNS. V gave up 4 bases and J gave up 10 bases, with 11 bases separating them. This CDR3 comprises 12 residues. As DNA, the CDR3 is TGTGCCAGCAGTGGCGATCTCGTGGAGCAGTTCTTC. It codes for CASSGDLVEQFF.

The V and J genes are TRBV29-1 and TRBJ2-2; D might be TRBD2 (5 bases). The germline V gene encodes CDR1 SQVTM and CDR2 ANQGSEA. This CDR3 spans 13 amino acids. Trimming left V 2 bases short and J 8 bases short, with 12 bases between. CDR3 sequence reads: CSVEQLVGGELFF. CDR3 nucleotide sequence: TGCAGCGTTGAACAACTAGTCGGTGGGGAGCTGTTTTTT.

V and J are TRBV18 and TRBJ2-1, with D possibly being TRBD2 (5 bases). With 1 base removed from V and 7 bases from J, the gap between germline ends came to 11 bases. The V gene's germline CDR1 is KGHSH and CDR2 LQKENI. The CDR3 runs to 14 residues. CDR3 sequence reads: CASSPLAGGNEQFF. As DNA, the CDR3 is TGTGCCAGCTCACCACTGGCGGGCGGGAATGAGCAGTTCTTC.

The CDR3 here is CASSTSGFGLRDEQFF. In DNA, the CDR3 is TGTGCCAGCAGCACTAGCGGATTTGGGCTCAGGGATGAGCAGTTCTTC. The J gene is TRBJ2-1, the V gene TRBV25-1; TRBD2 agrees at 8 bases. V was pared by 6 bases and J by 8 bases, with 15 bases of the junction left unmatched. CDR1 is MGHDK and CDR2 is SYGVNS in the germline V gene. The CDR3 covers 16 residues.

The rearrangement uses TRBV7-2 and TRBJ2-7; 7 nucleotides match TRBD1. Germline-derived CDR1 and CDR2 are SGHTA and FQGNSA. J gave up 4 bases and V 8 bases, and 14 bases lay outside the gene matches. The CDR3 contains 15 residues. This CDR3 is CASRTNRGSWYEQYF. In DNA, the CDR3 is TGTGCCAGCCGCACGAACAGGGGTAGCTGGTACGAGCAGTACTTC.

The count of this clone is one. V is TRBV11-2 and J is TRBJ1-2; D might be TRBD1 (5 bases). Between the trimmed V and J ends, which lost 3 bases and 7 bases, there was a span of 15 bases. The germline gives CDR1 SGHAT, CDR2 FQNNGV. The CDR3 spans 14 residues. CDR3 sequence (DNA): TGTGCCAGCAGCTTGGGGCAGGGAGGCGCTGGCTACACCTTC. Translating it yields CASSLGQGGAGYTF.